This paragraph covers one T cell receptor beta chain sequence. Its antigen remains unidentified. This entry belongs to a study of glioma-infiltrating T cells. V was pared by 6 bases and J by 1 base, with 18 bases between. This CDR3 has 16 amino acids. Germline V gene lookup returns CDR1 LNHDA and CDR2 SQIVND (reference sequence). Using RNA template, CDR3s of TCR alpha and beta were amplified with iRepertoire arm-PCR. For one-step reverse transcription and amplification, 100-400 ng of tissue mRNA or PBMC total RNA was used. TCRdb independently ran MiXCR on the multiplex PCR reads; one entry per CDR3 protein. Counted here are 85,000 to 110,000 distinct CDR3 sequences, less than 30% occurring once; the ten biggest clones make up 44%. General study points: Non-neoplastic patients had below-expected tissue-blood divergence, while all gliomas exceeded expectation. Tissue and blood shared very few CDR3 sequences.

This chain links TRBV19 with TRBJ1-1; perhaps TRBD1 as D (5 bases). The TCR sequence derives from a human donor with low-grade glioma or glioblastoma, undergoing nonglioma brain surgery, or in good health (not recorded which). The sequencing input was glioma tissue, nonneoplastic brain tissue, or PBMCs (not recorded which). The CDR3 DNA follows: TGTGCCAGTAGCACTCTTAGGACATGGCGGAACACTGAAGCTTTCTTT. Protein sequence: CASSTLRTWRNTEAFF.